The following is a TCR beta chain sequence with its context. The antigen is undetermined. The data were taken from a study of cytotoxic CD8 clonotypes in ibrutinib-treated CLL. Overall study context: Partial responses totalled some 24 and complete responses 2; after median around 72 months, roughly 14 remained remitted and around twelve progressed. Overall study findings and caveats: Timing of sampling differed between sustained-remission and progressing patients.

Target depth was 1 in 200,000 to 1 in 1 million T cells, about 10x per clonotype. Profiled with immunoSEQ multiplex PCR; TCRdb holds only in-frame clones, not every one. The sample includes under 300,000 clones, around three quarters of them seen just once. Germline CDR1 reads SNHLY; CDR2 reads FYNNEI. The CDR3 contains 15 residues. V dropped 3 bases and J dropped 2; count of bases not matched to a gene: 5. The rearrangement links TRBV2 to TRBJ2-3, with TRBD1 matching over 7 bases. Specimen: PBMCs, collected after 24 months of ibrutinib treatment. The sequence was collected from a human donor with chronic lymphocytic leukemia. The CDR3 bases are TGTGCCAGCAGTGATCCAGGGGGATACACAGATACGCAGTATTTT. It codes for CASSDPGGYTDTQYF.